These T cell receptor beta chains were read from a single sample in a study of blood T cell repertoires in COVID-19. Repertoires were generated with immunoSEQ multiplex PCR, while TCRdb's copy carries only in-frame clones and drops some. The table has some 240,000 clones, around 81% seen once. The sequencing input was peripheral blood. Source of these receptors: an elderly woman with COVID-19, enrolled during active disease. Both conserved end residues are part of each CDR3. A D gene is named only where the DNA matches it firmly. Clone sizes are given selectively: once, few, many, or a class where the clone is expanded.

CASSAVGGTRYEQYF	TGTGCCAGCAGTGCCGTTGGGGGGACTCGCTACGAGCAGTACTTC	TRBV2	TRBJ2-7	-	-
CASSPPGGGWEKLFF	TGTGCCAGCAGCCCCCCCGGAGGGGGCTGGGAAAAACTGTTTTTT	TRBV9	TRBJ1-4	TRBD1	-
CASSPGLAGPGANVLTF	TGTGCCAGTAGTCCGGGACTAGCGGGGCCCGGGGCCAACGTCCTGACTTTC	TRBV19	TRBJ2-6	TRBD2	-
CASSRDRADEQFF	TGTGCCAGCAGCCGGGACAGGGCGGATGAGCAGTTCTTC	TRBV12-3/TRBV12-4	TRBJ2-1	TRBD1	-
CASSQLAGEGNEQFF	TGCGCCAGCAGCCAACTAGCGGGAGAAGGTAATGAGCAGTTCTTC	TRBV5-1	TRBJ2-1	TRBD2	-
CASSLVQGSTEAFF	TGTGCCAGCAGCCTAGTCCAGGGGAGCACTGAAGCTTTCTTT	TRBV7-2	TRBJ1-1	-	-
CASSPRPVVGTDTQYF	TGTGCCAGCAGCCCCCGTCCGGTCGTCGGCACAGATACGCAGTATTTT	TRBV9	TRBJ2-3	-	-
CASSKAGTDNSPLHF	TGTGCCAGCAGCAAAGCCGGGACAGATAATTCACCCCTCCACTTT	TRBV6-5	TRBJ1-6	TRBD1	few
CASSYSNGLPLHF	TGTGCCAGCAGTTACTCGAATGGCCTCCCTTTACATTTT	TRBV6-5	TRBJ1-5	-	-
CASSTPRDRDFQETQYF	TGTGCCAGTAGTACCCCGCGGGACAGGGACTTTCAAGAGACCCAGTACTTC	TRBV19	TRBJ2-5	TRBD1	-
CASRGGGSTGELFF	TGTGCCAGTCGGGGAGGGGGATCTACCGGGGAGCTGTTTTTT	TRBV27	TRBJ2-2	-	-
CASSLSPEAFF	TGTGCCAGCAGCCTCTCCCCTGAAGCTTTCTTT	TRBV6-6	TRBJ1-1	-	many
CSVEEGAGFGTEAFF	TGCAGCGTTGAAGAGGGGGCGGGTTTCGGCACTGAAGCTTTCTTT	TRBV29-1	TRBJ1-1	-	-
CAWSVPGQLNYEQYF	TGTGCCTGGAGTGTACCTGGACAGCTCAACTACGAGCAGTACTTC	TRBV30	TRBJ2-7	-	-
CASSLQTGVGEKLFF	TGTGCCAGCAGCCTCCAGACAGGGGTGGGTGAAAAACTGTTTTTT	TRBV9	TRBJ1-4	TRBD1	few
CAWRTPSVRENTEAFF	TGTGCCTGGAGAACACCCTCGGTCAGGGAGAACACTGAAGCTTTCTTT	TRBV30	TRBJ1-1	-	-
CASSPGATEAFF	TGTGCCAGCTCACCAGGGGCAACTGAAGCTTTCTTT	TRBV18	TRBJ1-1	-	-
CASSVAPGSNTEAFF	TGTGCCAGCAGCGTAGCGCCGGGGTCGAACACTGAAGCTTTCTTT	TRBV9	TRBJ1-1	-	-
CASTRGTAANYGYTF	TGTGCCAGCACTCGAGGGACAGCCGCTAACTATGGCTACACCTTC	TRBV6-5	TRBJ1-2	TRBD1	-
CASRDQTGGTDTQYF	TGTGCCAGCAGGGACCAGACAGGGGGCACAGATACGCAGTATTTT	TRBV6-5	TRBJ2-3	TRBD1	-
CASSERVDRYNEQFF	TGTGCCAGCAGTGAACGAGTGGACAGATACAATGAGCAGTTCTTC	TRBV2	TRBJ2-1	-	-
CASSEAFSGNTIYF	TGTGCCAGCTCAGAGGCGTTCTCTGGAAACACCATATATTTT	TRBV18	TRBJ1-3	-	once
CASNRRGRTEAFF	TGTGCCAGCAATCGCAGGGGGCGAACTGAAGCTTTCTTT	TRBV12-3/TRBV12-4	TRBJ1-1	TRBD1	-
CASSLLANTGELFF	TGTGCCAGCAGCTTACTAGCTAACACCGGGGAGCTGTTTTTT	TRBV5-4	TRBJ2-2	-	-
CASSEFGGSYNEQFF	TGTGCCAGCAGTGAATTTGGCGGGTCCTACAATGAGCAGTTCTTC	TRBV25-1	TRBJ2-1	-	few
CASSLGQGTGELFF	TGTGCCAGCAGTCTGGGACAGGGCACCGGGGAGCTGTTTTTT	TRBV27	TRBJ2-2	TRBD1	-
CASKPGQLRQETQYF	TGTGCCAGCAAACCGGGACAGCTTAGACAAGAGACCCAGTACTTC	TRBV19	TRBJ2-5	TRBD1	-
CSASSGPEKLFF	TGCAGTGCTAGTAGTGGGCCCGAAAAACTGTTTTTT	TRBV20-1	TRBJ1-4	-	-
CASRRGQVGDTEAFF	TGTGCCAGCAGAAGGGGGCAGGTGGGAGACACTGAAGCTTTCTTT	TRBV6-5	TRBJ1-1	TRBD1	-
CASQFNGGATDTQYF	TGCGCCAGCCAATTTAACGGGGGAGCCACAGATACGCAGTATTTT	TRBV10-2	TRBJ2-3	-	-
CASSFNPNNEQFF	TGTGCCAGCAGCTTTAACCCTAACAATGAGCAGTTCTTC	TRBV7-2	TRBJ2-1	-	many
CASSSEGAGNTEAFF	TGTGCCAGCAGCTCCGAGGGGGCAGGGAACACTGAAGCTTTCTTT	TRBV6-5	TRBJ1-1	TRBD1	once
CASSEIGDQPQHF	TGTGCCAGCAGTGAAATAGGGGATCAGCCCCAGCATTTT	TRBV6-1	TRBJ1-5	-	-
CASSVNPSGTFNTEAFF	TGTGCCAGCAGCGTAAACCCCTCAGGGACATTTAACACTGAAGCTTTCTTT	TRBV9	TRBJ1-1	-	once
CASSPWDRGGTEAFF	TGCGCCAGCAGCCCCTGGGACAGGGGAGGTACTGAAGCTTTCTTT	TRBV5-1	TRBJ1-1	TRBD1	few
CASSQVAGGIYEQFF	TGCGCCAGCAGCCAAGTGGCGGGGGGGATCTATGAGCAGTTCTTC	TRBV4-1	TRBJ2-1	TRBD2	-
CASSSRDLYMNTEAFF	TGTGCCAGCAGCTCGCGGGACCTCTACATGAACACTGAAGCTTTCTTT	TRBV7-9	TRBJ1-1	-	-
CASSEARDPQRRAFF	TGTGCCAGCAGTGAAGCGCGGGATCCTCAGAGACGGGCTTTCTTT	TRBV6-1	TRBJ1-1	-	-
CATAGTADEQYF	TGTGCCACCGCCGGGACAGCCGACGAGCAGTACTTC	TRBV6-6	TRBJ2-7	TRBD1	-